Listed below are T cell receptor beta chains from one sample, sequenced in a study of shared clonotypes between healthy human individuals. Profiling relied on immunoSEQ multiplex PCR, and the TCRdb table lists in-frame clones only, not all of them. The sample lists around 1.5 million clones; under 99% were seen once. Sequenced material: naive CD4+ T cells sorted from blood. These receptors all come from a man under 40 in good health. CDR3s include the opening cysteine and the closing phenylalanine or tryptophan. The order of the fields is V gene, D gene, J gene, clone size, CDR3 protein, CDR3 DNA. D genes are given only for firm matches. Clone size is stated in some rows and not others, as once, few, many or a class when expanded.

v_gene: TRBV7-7; d_gene: .; j_gene: TRBJ2-2; abundance: .; CDR3aa: CASSSTTSITGELFF; CDR3nt: TGTGCCAGCAGCTCCACGACTAGTATCACCGGGGAGCTGTTTTTT
v_gene: TRBV28; d_gene: .; j_gene: TRBJ2-7; abundance: .; CDR3aa: CASKEGEYEQYF; CDR3nt: TGTGCCAGCAAAGAGGGCGAGTACGAGCAGTACTTC
v_gene: TRBV25-1; d_gene: .; j_gene: TRBJ2-7; abundance: .; CDR3aa: CASSETLWSSYEQYF; CDR3nt: TGTGCCAGCAGTGAAACATTATGGAGCTCCTACGAGCAGTACTTC
v_gene: TRBV7-6; d_gene: .; j_gene: TRBJ2-3; abundance: .; CDR3aa: CASSAGATDTQYF; CDR3nt: TGTGCCAGCAGCGCCGGAGCTACAGATACGCAGTATTTT
v_gene: TRBV5-1; d_gene: .; j_gene: TRBJ1-2; abundance: .; CDR3aa: CASSTTELNYGYTF; CDR3nt: TGCGCCAGCAGTACGACAGAGCTTAACTATGGCTACACCTTC
v_gene: TRBV4-1; d_gene: .; j_gene: TRBJ1-4; abundance: .; CDR3aa: CASSQEFGAEKLFF; CDR3nt: TGCGCCAGCAGCCAAGAATTCGGGGCCGAAAAACTGTTTTTT
v_gene: TRBV6-5; d_gene: TRBD2; j_gene: TRBJ2-7; abundance: .; CDR3aa: CASSYSVLADNYEQYF; CDR3nt: TGTGCCAGCAGTTACTCGGTGCTAGCGGACAACTACGAGCAGTACTTC
v_gene: TRBV5-5; d_gene: TRBD1; j_gene: TRBJ2-1; abundance: .; CDR3aa: CASSQWTGRNEQFF; CDR3nt: TGTGCCAGCAGCCAATGGACAGGGAGGAATGAGCAGTTCTTC
v_gene: TRBV27; d_gene: TRBD2; j_gene: TRBJ2-1; abundance: once; CDR3aa: CASSFSPLAVDRNEQFF; CDR3nt: TGTGCCAGCAGTTTCTCACCACTAGCGGTCGATCGCAATGAGCAGTTCTTC
v_gene: TRBV7-9; d_gene: TRBD2; j_gene: TRBJ2-2; abundance: .; CDR3aa: CASNPPGTSDTGELFF; CDR3nt: TGTGCCAGCAACCCCCCCGGGACTAGTGACACCGGGGAGCTGTTTTTT
v_gene: TRBV13; d_gene: .; j_gene: TRBJ2-3; abundance: once; CDR3aa: CASSVPRAAQSDTQYF; CDR3nt: TGTGCCAGCAGCGTCCCCAGGGCCGCCCAATCAGATACGCAGTATTTT
v_gene: TRBV19; d_gene: TRBD1; j_gene: TRBJ2-7; abundance: .; CDR3aa: CASRGPGQGSYEQYF; CDR3nt: TGTGCCAGTAGAGGCCCGGGACAGGGGTCCTACGAGCAGTACTTC
v_gene: TRBV14; d_gene: TRBD1; j_gene: TRBJ1-2; abundance: .; CDR3aa: CASSQVTGFYGYTF; CDR3nt: TGTGCCAGCAGCCAAGTGACAGGGTTCTATGGCTACACCTTC
v_gene: TRBV30; d_gene: .; j_gene: TRBJ2-7; abundance: .; CDR3aa: CAWSKGGIWQQYF; CDR3nt: TGTGCCTGGAGTAAGGGAGGCATTTGGCAGCAGTACTTC
v_gene: TRBV7-9; d_gene: .; j_gene: TRBJ1-2; abundance: once; CDR3aa: CASSGGWGGVPMYNYGYTF; CDR3nt: TGTGCCAGCAGCGGGGGCTGGGGTGGGGTCCCTATGTATAACTATGGCTACACCTTC
v_gene: TRBV6-5; d_gene: .; j_gene: TRBJ1-3; abundance: .; CDR3aa: CASSYDGSSGNTIYF; CDR3nt: TGTGCCAGCAGCTACGACGGGAGCTCTGGAAACACCATATATTTT
v_gene: TRBV29-1; d_gene: TRBD1; j_gene: TRBJ2-3; abundance: .; CDR3aa: CSFPGQGASDTQYF; CDR3nt: TGCAGCTTCCCGGGACAGGGGGCTTCAGATACGCAGTATTTT
v_gene: TRBV28; d_gene: .; j_gene: TRBJ1-5; abundance: once; CDR3aa: CASSLMWTVNQPQHF; CDR3nt: TGTGCCAGCAGTTTGATGTGGACAGTCAATCAGCCCCAGCATTTT
v_gene: TRBV5-6; d_gene: TRBD1; j_gene: TRBJ1-2; abundance: .; CDR3aa: CASSRSRQGGYGYTF; CDR3nt: TGTGCCAGCAGCCGATCTAGACAGGGCGGCTATGGCTACACCTTC
v_gene: TRBV19; d_gene: .; j_gene: TRBJ2-3; abundance: .; CDR3aa: CASSIKGTSTDTQYF; CDR3nt: TGTGCCAGTAGTATAAAGGGAACCAGCACAGATACGCAGTATTTT
v_gene: TRBV19; d_gene: .; j_gene: TRBJ2-7; abundance: .; CDR3aa: CASSPTRPYEQYF; CDR3nt: TGTGCCAGTAGTCCTACCCGGCCCTACGAGCAGTACTTC
v_gene: TRBV27; d_gene: TRBD2; j_gene: TRBJ2-6; abundance: .; CDR3aa: CASGRGSGLSGANVLTF; CDR3nt: TGTGCCAGCGGTCGTGGTAGCGGGCTGTCTGGGGCCAACGTCCTGACTTTC
v_gene: TRBV10-1; d_gene: .; j_gene: TRBJ1-5; abundance: few; CDR3aa: CASSVSVGQPQHF; CDR3nt: TGCGCCAGCAGTGTCTCAGTGGGTCAGCCCCAGCATTTT
v_gene: TRBV7-9; d_gene: TRBD1; j_gene: TRBJ1-4; abundance: .; CDR3aa: CASSQTGTEKLFF; CDR3nt: TGTGCCAGCAGCCAGACAGGGACTGAAAAACTGTTTTTT
v_gene: TRBV6-6; d_gene: TRBD2; j_gene: TRBJ2-7; abundance: .; CDR3aa: CASSRAGAAYEQYF; CDR3nt: TGTGCCAGCAGTAGAGCGGGAGCAGCCTACGAGCAGTACTTC
v_gene: TRBV4-3; d_gene: .; j_gene: TRBJ2-7; abundance: .; CDR3aa: CASSQEGPTSPYEQYF; CDR3nt: TGCGCCAGCAGCCAAGAGGGACCAACTAGTCCCTACGAGCAGTACTTC
v_gene: TRBV19; d_gene: .; j_gene: TRBJ2-7; abundance: .; CDR3aa: CASSTGPNLSYEQYF; CDR3nt: TGTGCCAGTAGCACCGGGCCAAACCTCTCCTACGAGCAGTACTTC
v_gene: TRBV27; d_gene: .; j_gene: TRBJ2-1; abundance: .; CDR3aa: CASSSQTRGLPGYEQFF; CDR3nt: TGTGCCAGCAGTTCACAAACTCGGGGGCTGCCAGGCTATGAGCAGTTCTTC
v_gene: TRBV29-1; d_gene: .; j_gene: TRBJ2-5; abundance: .; CDR3aa: CSVWQGGETQYF; CDR3nt: TGCAGCGTTTGGCAGGGAGGAGAGACCCAGTACTTC
v_gene: TRBV6-6; d_gene: .; j_gene: TRBJ2-7; abundance: .; CDR3aa: CASSSDWIYEQYF; CDR3nt: TGTGCCAGCAGTTCGGACTGGATCTACGAGCAGTACTTC
v_gene: TRBV7-2; d_gene: .; j_gene: TRBJ2-2; abundance: .; CDR3aa: CASSLSPHGGELFF; CDR3nt: TGTGCCAGCAGCTTATCTCCCCACGGAGGGGAGCTGTTTTTT
v_gene: TRBV1; d_gene: .; j_gene: TRBJ2-1; abundance: .; CDR3aa: CTSSRDPFSYNEQFF; CDR3nt: TGCACCAGCAGCCGTGACCCGTTCTCCTACAATGAGCAGTTCTTC
v_gene: TRBV5-1; d_gene: .; j_gene: TRBJ2-3; abundance: .; CDR3aa: CASSLVQGISTDTQYF; CDR3nt: TGCGCCAGCAGCTTGGTACAGGGTATCAGCACAGATACGCAGTATTTT
v_gene: TRBV5-4; d_gene: .; j_gene: TRBJ1-1; abundance: .; CDR3aa: CASRQIAGQITEAFF; CDR3nt: TGTGCCAGCAGACAAATAGCCGGACAGATCACTGAAGCTTTCTTT
v_gene: TRBV7-2; d_gene: .; j_gene: TRBJ1-2; abundance: .; CDR3aa: CASSLGGEGYTF; CDR3nt: TGTGCCAGCAGCTTAGGCGGGGAGGGCTACACCTTC
v_gene: TRBV2; d_gene: .; j_gene: TRBJ1-5; abundance: .; CDR3aa: CASSVDRPDYQPQHF; CDR3nt: TGTGCCAGCAGTGTTGACAGGCCTGATTATCAGCCCCAGCATTTT
v_gene: TRBV5-1; d_gene: TRBD1; j_gene: TRBJ1-1; abundance: .; CDR3aa: CASSLTRTGAEAFF; CDR3nt: TGCGCCAGCAGCTTGACGAGAACAGGGGCTGAAGCTTTCTTT
v_gene: TRBV2; d_gene: .; j_gene: TRBJ2-7; abundance: .; CDR3aa: CASSAVRAGEQYF; CDR3nt: TGTGCCAGCAGTGCTGTCAGGGCGGGTGAGCAGTACTTC
v_gene: TRBV7-9; d_gene: .; j_gene: TRBJ2-7; abundance: .; CDR3aa: CASSTGLYEQYF; CDR3nt: TGTGCCAGCAGCACTGGATTATACGAGCAGTACTTC
v_gene: TRBV30; d_gene: .; j_gene: TRBJ2-2; abundance: .; CDR3aa: CAWSHIGVTGELFF; CDR3nt: TGTGCCTGGAGCCACATAGGGGTGACCGGGGAGCTGTTTTTT
v_gene: TRBV9; d_gene: .; j_gene: TRBJ2-1; abundance: .; CDR3aa: CASSVGIAADNEQFF; CDR3nt: TGTGCCAGCAGCGTAGGCATAGCGGCGGACAATGAGCAGTTCTTC